This TCR beta chain was captured by sequencing in a study of regulatory T cells in long-lasting Graves disease (dated by TCRdb to 2020 to 2023). At the level of the whole study: In the newly diagnosed Graves' disease group, patients had been taking antithyroid drugs for less than 3 months. Persistent Graves' disease patients were compared with newly diagnosed Graves' disease patients by peripheral blood TCR sequencing and RNA sequencing. The study was registered as a clinical trial and conducted in China. A total of 33 samples were covered by TCR sequencing, comprising about 13 persistent and some 20 newly diagnosed Graves' disease patients. General conclusions and limits of the study: Sequencing and analysis were restricted to the TCR beta chain. Preferential use of TRBV28, TRBJ1-2 and TRBJ2-5 was observed in persistent disease, whereas TRBV20-1 and TRBJ2-1 were favored in newly diagnosed disease. A larger number of public clonotypes was shared among persistent patients (more than 2,500) than among newly diagnosed patients (approximately 1,000). Compared with newly diagnosed patients, patients with persistent Graves' disease had lower TCR Shannon entropy and fewer highly expanded clones, which suggests clonal expansion. The authors acknowledged the small sample size as a limitation that may reduce accuracy. Peripheral blood alone was examined, since thyroid tissue, which constituted the primary lesion, could not be accessed.

The CDR3 contains 16 residues, cysteine and phenylalanine counted. Of all the DNA, just the CDR3 is kept, 48 bases in frame from base 1. V loses 2 bases of germline sequence and J loses 5 bases, and the interval between the two ends is 16 bases. The germline V gene (reference sequence) yields MNHEY for CDR1 and SMNVEV for CDR2. The library was obtained by multiplex PCR. The data were produced on an Illumina HiSeq 4000. TCR beta libraries were built with iRepertoire HTBI primers and Arm-PCR amplification of CDR3 regions. PCR products were gel purified before sequencing. The paper's processing steps were these. Gene usage analysis of CDR3 amino acid clonotypes used the 50 to 70 TRBV and about 14 TRBJ segments found across samples. COPE and FqMerger were used to merge the filtered high-quality paired reads into contigs. BLAST was used to align contigs to IMGT TRBV, TRBD and TRBJ reference genes, with CDR3 defined following IMGT. Highly expanded clones were defined as clonotypes with a frequency above 0.1%. Repertoire diversity was measured by Shannon entropy, and V-J evenness by the Gini coefficient. A clonotype was considered public if more than one individual shared it. TCRdb redid the processing of the public reads, applying fastp at Q25 and MiXCR, and retained in-frame beta chains. CDR3 protein duplicates are merged, each entry listing the most common genes and DNA. Clone size and V and J calls follow TCRdb, not the original study. Within this sample are hundreds of thousands of distinct CDR3 sequences, with roughly 15% of them counted one time only. The ten most abundant clones make up approximately 11% of the sample.

This clonotype has a count of ten or more. No antigen is known for it. The input lacks base qualities; no much larger clone sits a single base away. Taken with the paper, the label for time point translates to: newly diagnosed GD, antithyroid drugs for less than 3 months. For both TCR sequencing and RNA sequencing, RNA was extracted from PBMCs using TRIzol. Graves' disease was diagnosed according to American Thyroid Association guidelines. The patients came from an endocrinology department in Xi'an, China. From each patient, approximately 10 milliliters of peripheral blood was collected into an EDTA anticoagulant tube. Ficoll Paque Plus density gradient separation was used to isolate PBMCs, and no further T cell sorting was performed. An Agilent 2100 Bioanalyzer and agarose gel were used to check RNA quality, and a NanoDrop 2000 was used to measure RNA concentration. These data are also associated with another study on T cells in Graves' hyperthyroidism and ophthalmopathy. From that second study: Stable Graves' hyperthyroidism was defined as the absence of progression to ophthalmopathy over 18 months of follow-up. Hyperthyroidism patients were newly diagnosed, with disease duration under 2 months, and aged 18 to 65 years. Patients with uncontrolled infections, other autoimmune diseases, pregnancy or lactation were excluded. Diagnoses were established on the basis of clinical symptoms, serum thyroxine and TRAb, thyroid ultrasound, and orbital computed tomography. The first round of RT-PCR for the TCR CDR3 was performed with the HTBI primer set and the Qiagen OneStep RT-PCR kit. Most expanded thyroid clonotypes (frequency above 0.001) were also detected in blood, a finding suggesting that blood repertoires may reflect thyroid immune responses. Ophthalmopathy was separated from stable hyperthyroidism by a 13 V-J signature model, with approximately 90% sensitivity and about 81% specificity obtained in cross-validation and 80%/75% obtained in testing. During validation, the model predicted progression to ophthalmopathy a median of around 7 months ahead of onset, with just under 71% sensitivity and about 75% specificity. A discovery cohort of about 95 patients, roughly 43 with Graves' ophthalmopathy and approximately 57 with stable Graves' hyperthyroidism, was used to find distinguishing TCR V-J signatures. Whether ophthalmopathy could be predicted prospectively was tested in an independent validation cohort made up of about 18 hyperthyroidism patients plus 17 patients who later progressed to ophthalmopathy. For training and testing, the 95 to 100 patients in the discovery cohort were randomly divided in a 7:3 ratio. Thyroid tissue and blood T-cell repertoires from six or seven Graves' hyperthyroidism patients were also compared in the study. Following sampling, methimazole starting at 30 mg daily was given to hyperthyroidism patients, and high-dose intravenous methylprednisolone was given to ophthalmopathy patients. A second multiplex PCR round built the libraries, followed by size selection and purification. Sequencing of the libraries was done on an Illumina HiSeq2000 using paired-end 100 bp reads. SOAPnuke was used to process the raw data, removing reads that contained adapters or uncalled bases, had a mean Phred below 15, or lacked an exact match to the constant primer or identifier. COPE v1.2.5 was used to merge the high-quality paired reads, and each unique nucleotide sequence was defined as a clonotype. MiTCR v1.1 was used to align the clonotypes against IMGT TRBV, TRBD and TRBJ reference segments. Analysis was restricted to V-J combinations with a frequency above 0.0001, which covered approximately 99% of repertoires. The TCS score was defined as the ratio of F50 (clonal expansion) to E x V (chaos), calculated using BLOSUM62-based TCRdist between CDR3 peptides within each V-J. Welch's t-statistics and random forest reduced around 510 V-J features to roughly 13, which were used in a naive Bayes classifier (R e1071). Sample size was not statistically predetermined, and blinding of investigators to group allocation was not performed. According to the paper, TCR Vbeta CDR3 sequencing was carried out on approximately 140 peripheral blood samples, which came from over 40 ophthalmopathy, 75 or so hyperthyroidism and about 17 progressor patients.

Source: peripheral blood mononuclear cells (PBMCs), taken at new diagnosis, from a patient treated with antithyroid drugs. This sequence uses TRBV27 and TRBJ2-1; the D gene is perhaps TRBD2, from 6 matching bases. This clonotype originated in a woman in her 30s with Graves disease. Donor details come from another sample of the same person, matched by shared clones. The CDR3 amino acid sequence is: CASSLVTSLGHNEQFF. The DNA sequence is given as TGTGCCAGCAGTTTAGTAACTAGCTTGGGCCACAATGAGCAGTTCTTC.